The clone carrying this T cell receptor beta chain was detected only a few times. Its antigen is unknown. The data belong to a study of spatial heterogeneity in lung cancer. Study context: There were consistently more beta-chain sequences detected than alpha-chain sequences.

Whole-study findings and limits: Compared with follow-up, resection was when ubiquitous expanded tumor TCRs appeared in blood more.

Described time point: sample taken at primary tumor resection. Unsorted whole RNA samples from tumor, nontumor lung or frozen PBMC were sequenced. MiXCR was run by TCRdb on the 5' RACE reads, yielding one entry per CDR3 protein. The sample contains 7,500 to 9,000 distinct CDR3 sequences, approximately 8% of which appear only once. This clonotype originated in a female donor with early-stage non-small cell lung cancer. Here the sequenced sample was PBMCs, taken at surgery.

The CDR3 nucleotides read TGCGCCAGCCAGGCGACGCTTGGGGTGGATGAGCAGTTCTTC. Its translation: CASQATLGVDEQFF. The chain joins TRBV5-1 to TRBJ2-1; D not resolved. The V end was cut by 7 bases, the J end by 8 bases, with 19 bases between. Looked up from germline, CDR1 is SGHRS and CDR2 is YFSETQ. The CDR3 extends over 14 amino acids. Complete variable domain (other parts from reference TRBV5-1 and TRBJ2-1): KAGVTQTPRYLIKTRGQQVTLSCSPISGHRSVSWYQQTPGQGLQFLFEYFSETQRNKGNFPGRFSGRQFSNSRSEMNVSTLELGDSALYLCASQATLGVDEQFFGPGTRLTVL.